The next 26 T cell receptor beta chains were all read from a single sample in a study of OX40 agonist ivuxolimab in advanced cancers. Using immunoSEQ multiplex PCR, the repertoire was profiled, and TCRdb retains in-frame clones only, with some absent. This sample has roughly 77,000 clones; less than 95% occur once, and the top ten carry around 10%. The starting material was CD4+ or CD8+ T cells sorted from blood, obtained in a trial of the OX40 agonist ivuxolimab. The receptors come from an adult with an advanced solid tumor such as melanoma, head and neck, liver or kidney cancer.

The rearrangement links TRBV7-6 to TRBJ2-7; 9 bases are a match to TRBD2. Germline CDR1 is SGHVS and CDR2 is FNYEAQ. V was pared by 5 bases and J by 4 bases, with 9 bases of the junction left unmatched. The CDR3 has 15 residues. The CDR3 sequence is CASSMGTSRLYEQYF. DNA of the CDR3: TGTGCCAGCAGCATGGGGACTAGCCGATTGTACGAGCAGTACTTC. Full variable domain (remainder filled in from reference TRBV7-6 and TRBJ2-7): GAGVSQSPRYKVTKRGQDVALRCDPISGHVSLYWYRQALGQGPEFLTYFNYEAQQDKSGLPNDRFSAERPEGSISTLTIQRTEQRDSAMYRCASSMGTSRLYEQYFGPGTRLTVT.

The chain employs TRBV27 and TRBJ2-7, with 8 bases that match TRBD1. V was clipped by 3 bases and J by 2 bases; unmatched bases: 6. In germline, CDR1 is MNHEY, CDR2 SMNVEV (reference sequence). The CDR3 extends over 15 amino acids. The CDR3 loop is CASSLGRTGTYEQYF. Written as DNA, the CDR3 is TGTGCCAGCAGTTTGGGCCGGACAGGGACCTACGAGCAGTACTTC.

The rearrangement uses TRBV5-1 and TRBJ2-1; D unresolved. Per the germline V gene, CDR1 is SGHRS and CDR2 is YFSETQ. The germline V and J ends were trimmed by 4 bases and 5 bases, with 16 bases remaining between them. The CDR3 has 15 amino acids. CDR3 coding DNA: TGCGCCAGCAGCCCTCGTATACTCTGGAACAATGAGCAGTTCTTC. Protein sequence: CASSPRILWNNEQFF. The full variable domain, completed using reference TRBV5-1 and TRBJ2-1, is KAGVTQTPRYLIKTRGQQVTLSCSPISGHRSVSWYQQTPGQGLQFLFEYFSETQRNKGNFPGRFSGRQFSNSRSEMNVSTLELGDSALYLCASSPRILWNNEQFFGPGTRLTVL.

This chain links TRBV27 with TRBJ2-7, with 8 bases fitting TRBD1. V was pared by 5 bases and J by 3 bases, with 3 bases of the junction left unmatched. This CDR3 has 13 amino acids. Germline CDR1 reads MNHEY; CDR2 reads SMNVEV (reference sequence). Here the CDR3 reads CASSPGTGYEQYF. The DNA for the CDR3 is TGTGCCAGCAGTCCGGGGACAGGCTACGAGCAGTACTTC.

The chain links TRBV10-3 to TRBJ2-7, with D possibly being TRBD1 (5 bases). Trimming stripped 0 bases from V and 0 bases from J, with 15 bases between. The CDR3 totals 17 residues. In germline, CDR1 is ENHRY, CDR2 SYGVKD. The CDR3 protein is CAISESLLGQGSYEQYF. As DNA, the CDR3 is TGTGCCATCAGTGAGTCCCTCCTAGGCCAGGGCTCCTACGAGCAGTACTTC.

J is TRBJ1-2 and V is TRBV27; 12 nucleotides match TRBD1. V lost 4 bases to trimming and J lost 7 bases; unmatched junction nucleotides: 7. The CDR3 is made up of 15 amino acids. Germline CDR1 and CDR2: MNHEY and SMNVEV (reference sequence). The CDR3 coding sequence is TGTGCCAGCAGTTCCGGGGGGACAGGGGGCTTTGGCTACACCTTC. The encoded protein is CASSSGGTGGFGYTF.

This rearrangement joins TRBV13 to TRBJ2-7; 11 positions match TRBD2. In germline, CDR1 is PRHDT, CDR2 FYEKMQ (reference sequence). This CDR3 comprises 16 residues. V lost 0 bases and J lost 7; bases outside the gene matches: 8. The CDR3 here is CASSLGPASGGREQYF. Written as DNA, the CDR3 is TGTGCCAGCAGCTTAGGCCCGGCTAGCGGGGGGAGGGAGCAGTACTTC.

The CDR3 here is CASSSHDIKAYEQYF. The CDR3 DNA is TGTGCCAGCAGCTCTCACGACATCAAGGCCTACGAGCAGTACTTC. The rearrangement joins TRBV7-6 to TRBJ2-7; D is ambiguous. The CDR3 contains 15 residues. Germline-derived CDR1 and CDR2 are SGHVS and FNYEAQ. The ends were cut back, 4 bases at V and 2 bases at J, with 15 bases in the middle.

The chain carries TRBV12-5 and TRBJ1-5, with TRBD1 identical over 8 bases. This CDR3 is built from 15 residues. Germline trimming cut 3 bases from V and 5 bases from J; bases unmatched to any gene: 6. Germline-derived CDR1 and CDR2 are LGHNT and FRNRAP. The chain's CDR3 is CASGFGQGFDQPQHF. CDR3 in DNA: TGTGCTAGTGGTTTTGGACAGGGTTTTGATCAGCCCCAGCATTTT.

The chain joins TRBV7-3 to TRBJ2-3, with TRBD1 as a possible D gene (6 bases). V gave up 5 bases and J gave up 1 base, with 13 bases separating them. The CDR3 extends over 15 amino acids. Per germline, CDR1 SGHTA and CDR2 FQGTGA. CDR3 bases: TGTGCCAGCAGCCCTCAGGGGATCCGCACAGATACGCAGTATTTT. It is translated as CASSPQGIRTDTQYF.

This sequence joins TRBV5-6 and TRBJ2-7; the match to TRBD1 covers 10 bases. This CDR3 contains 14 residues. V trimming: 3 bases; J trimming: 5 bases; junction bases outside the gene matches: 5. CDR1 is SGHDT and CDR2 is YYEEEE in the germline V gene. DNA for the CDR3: TGTGCCAGCAGCTCCGGGACAGGGGCCCACGAGCAGTACTTC. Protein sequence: CASSSGTGAHEQYF.

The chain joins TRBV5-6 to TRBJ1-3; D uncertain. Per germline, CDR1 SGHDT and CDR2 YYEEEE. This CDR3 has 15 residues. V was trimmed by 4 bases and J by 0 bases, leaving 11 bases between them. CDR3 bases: TGTGCCAGCAGCCTCGGCCTTACCTCTGGAAACACCATATATTTT. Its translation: CASSLGLTSGNTIYF.

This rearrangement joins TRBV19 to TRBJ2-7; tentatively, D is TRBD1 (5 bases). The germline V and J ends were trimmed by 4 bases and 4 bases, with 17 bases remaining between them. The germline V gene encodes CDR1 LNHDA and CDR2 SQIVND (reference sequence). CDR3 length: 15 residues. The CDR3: CASSTTVSTAYEQYF. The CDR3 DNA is TGTGCCAGTAGTACGACAGTTTCCACCGCTTACGAGCAGTACTTC. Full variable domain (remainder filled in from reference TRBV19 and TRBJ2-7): DGGITQSPKYLFRKEGQNVTLSCEQNLNHDAMYWYRQDPGQGLRLIYYSQIVNDFQKGDIAEGYSVSREKKESFPLTVTSAQKNPTAFYLCASSTTVSTAYEQYFGPGTRLTVT.

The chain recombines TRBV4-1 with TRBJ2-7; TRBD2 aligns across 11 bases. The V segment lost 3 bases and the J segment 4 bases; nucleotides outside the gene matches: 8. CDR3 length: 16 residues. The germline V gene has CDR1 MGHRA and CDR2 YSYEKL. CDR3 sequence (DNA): TGCGCCAGCAGCCACTATCCTAGCGGGGGGCAGTACGAGCAGTACTTC. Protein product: CASSHYPSGGQYEQYF.

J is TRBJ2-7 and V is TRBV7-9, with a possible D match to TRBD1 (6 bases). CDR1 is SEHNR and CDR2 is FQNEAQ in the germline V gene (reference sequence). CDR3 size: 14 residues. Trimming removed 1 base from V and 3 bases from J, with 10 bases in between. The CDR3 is CASSLGGTLYEQYF. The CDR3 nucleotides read TGTGCCAGCAGCTTAGGGGGGACACTCTACGAGCAGTACTTC. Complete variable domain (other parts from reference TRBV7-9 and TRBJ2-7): DTGVSQNPRHKITKRGQNVTFRCDPISEHNRLYWYRQTLGQGPEFLTYFQNEAQLEKSRLLSDRFSAERPKGSFSTLEIQRTEQGDSAMYLCASSLGGTLYEQYFGPGTRLTVT.

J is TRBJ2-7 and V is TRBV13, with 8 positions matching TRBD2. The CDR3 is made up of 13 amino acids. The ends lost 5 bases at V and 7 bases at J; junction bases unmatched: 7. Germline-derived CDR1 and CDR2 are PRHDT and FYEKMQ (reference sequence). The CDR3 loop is CASSPPRGAEQYF. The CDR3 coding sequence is TGTGCCAGCAGCCCACCGCGGGGGGCGGAGCAGTACTTC.

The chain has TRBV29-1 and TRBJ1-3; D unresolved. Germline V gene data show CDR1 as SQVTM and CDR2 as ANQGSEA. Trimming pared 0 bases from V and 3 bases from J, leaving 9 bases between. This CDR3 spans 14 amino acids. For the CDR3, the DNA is TGCAGCGTTGAAGATACCAGAAATGGAAACACCATATATTTT. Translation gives CSVEDTRNGNTIYF.

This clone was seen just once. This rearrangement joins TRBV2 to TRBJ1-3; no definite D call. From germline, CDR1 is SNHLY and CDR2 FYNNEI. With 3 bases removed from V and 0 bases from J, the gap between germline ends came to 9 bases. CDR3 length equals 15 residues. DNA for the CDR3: TGTGCCAGCAGTGATCGCCACAGCTCTGGAAACACCATATATTTT. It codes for CASSDRHSSGNTIYF. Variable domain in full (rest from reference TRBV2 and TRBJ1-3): EPEVTQTPSHQVTQMGQEVILRCVPISNHLYFYWYRQILGQKVEFLVSFYNNEISEKSEIFDDQFSVERPDGSNFTLKIRSTKLEDSAMYFCASSDRHSSGNTIYFGEGSWLTVV.

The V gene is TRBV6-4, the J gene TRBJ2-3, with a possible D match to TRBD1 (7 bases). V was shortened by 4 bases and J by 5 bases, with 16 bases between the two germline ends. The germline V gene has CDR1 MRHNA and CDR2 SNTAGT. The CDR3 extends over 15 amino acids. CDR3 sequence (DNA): TGTGCCAGCAGTGGAGGGGGCCTGGGAGGAGATACGCAGTATTTT. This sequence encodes CASSGGGLGGDTQYF.

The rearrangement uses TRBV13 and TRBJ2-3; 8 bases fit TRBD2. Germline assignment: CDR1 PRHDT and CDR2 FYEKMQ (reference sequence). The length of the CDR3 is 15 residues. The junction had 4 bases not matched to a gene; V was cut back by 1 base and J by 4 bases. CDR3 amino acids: CASSLERGGADTQYF. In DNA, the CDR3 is TGTGCCAGCAGCTTAGAACGGGGGGGCGCAGATACGCAGTATTTT.

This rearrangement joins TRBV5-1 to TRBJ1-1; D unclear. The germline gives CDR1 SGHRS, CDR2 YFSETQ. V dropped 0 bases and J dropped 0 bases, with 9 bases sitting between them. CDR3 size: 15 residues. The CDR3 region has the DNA TGCGCCAGCAGCTTGGAGTTAGGATTGAACACTGAAGCTTTCTTT. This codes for CASSLELGLNTEAFF.

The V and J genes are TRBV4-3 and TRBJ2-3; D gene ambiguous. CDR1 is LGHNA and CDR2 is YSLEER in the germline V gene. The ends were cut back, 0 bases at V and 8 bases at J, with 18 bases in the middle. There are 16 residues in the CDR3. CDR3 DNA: TGCGCCAGCAGCCAAGAGAATCATTTAAGGGAAAGTACGCAGTATTTT. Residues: CASSQENHLRESTQYF.

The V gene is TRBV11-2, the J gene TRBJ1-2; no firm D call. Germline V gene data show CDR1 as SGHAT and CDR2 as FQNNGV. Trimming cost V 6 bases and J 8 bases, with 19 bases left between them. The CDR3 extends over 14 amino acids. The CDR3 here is CASSSRLPENGYTF. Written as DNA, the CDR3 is TGTGCCAGCAGTTCCCGGCTCCCTGAAAACGGCTACACCTTC. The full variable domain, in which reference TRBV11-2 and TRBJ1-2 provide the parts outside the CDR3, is EAGVAQSPRYKIIEKRQSVAFWCNPISGHATLYWYQQILGQGPKLLIQFQNNGVVDDSQLPKDRFSAERLKGVDSTLKIQPAKLEDSAVYLCASSSRLPENGYTFGSGTRLTVV.

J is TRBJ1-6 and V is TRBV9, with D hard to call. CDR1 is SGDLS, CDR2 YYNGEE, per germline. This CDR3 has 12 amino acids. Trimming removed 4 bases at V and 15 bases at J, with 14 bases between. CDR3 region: CASSSRGGDLHF. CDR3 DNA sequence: TGTGCCAGCAGCTCAAGAGGCGGGGACCTCCACTTT.

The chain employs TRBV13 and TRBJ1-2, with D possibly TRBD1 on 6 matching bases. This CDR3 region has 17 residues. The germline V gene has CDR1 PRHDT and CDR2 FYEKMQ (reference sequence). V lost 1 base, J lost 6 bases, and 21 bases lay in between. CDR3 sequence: CASSLVGAPESWHGYTF. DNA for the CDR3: TGTGCCAGCAGCTTAGTGGGGGCGCCGGAAAGTTGGCATGGCTACACCTTC.

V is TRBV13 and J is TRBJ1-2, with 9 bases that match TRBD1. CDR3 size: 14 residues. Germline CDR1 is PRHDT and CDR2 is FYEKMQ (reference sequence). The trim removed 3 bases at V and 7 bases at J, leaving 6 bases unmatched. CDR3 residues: CASSFGDRVFGYTF. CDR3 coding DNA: TGTGCCAGCAGCTTTGGGGACAGGGTATTTGGCTACACCTTC.